Below are 29 T cell receptor beta chains sequenced from a single sample in a study of blood T cell repertoires in COVID-19. Clones were read by immunoSEQ multiplex PCR, and TCRdb kept only the in-frame ones, dropping some. The data contain about 120,000 clones, over 75% of them singletons. What was sequenced was peripheral blood. The source of these receptors is a man between 60 and 75 years old with active or convalescent COVID-19.

This clone was observed once. The chain combines TRBV29-1 with TRBJ2-7; TRBD1 agrees at 8 bases. The germline V gene encodes CDR1 SQVTM and CDR2 ANQGSEA. There are 17 residues in the CDR3. V trimming: 5 bases; J trimming: 0 bases; junction bases outside the gene matches: 15. CDR3 region: CSVSTGALPPFSYEQYF. DNA for the CDR3: TGCAGCGTTTCGACAGGGGCGTTGCCTCCTTTCTCCTACGAGCAGTACTTC.

The chain recombines TRBV18 with TRBJ2-5; 7 bases are shared with TRBD1. V shed 1 base, J shed 14 bases, and the junction held 7 bases outside the gene matches. CDR1 and CDR2 from the germline V gene are KGHSH and LQKENI. The CDR3 is 12 residues long. In nucleotides, the CDR3 is TGTGCCAGCTCACCACGGACAGGAAAGGGCTACTTC. Translation gives CASSPRTGKGYF.

V and J are TRBV30 and TRBJ1-4; 9 bases are shared with TRBD1. V trimming: 1 base; J trimming: 8 bases; junction bases outside the gene matches: 5. The CDR3 length is 14 residues. Germline-derived CDR1 and CDR2 are GTSNPN and SVGIG (reference sequence). This CDR3 is CAWSGGTGWEKLFF. Here the CDR3 DNA reads TGTGCCTGGAGTGGGGGGACAGGGTGGGAAAAACTGTTTTTT.

This clone occurred once. The chain uses TRBV19 and TRBJ1-3, with 7 bases identical to TRBD1. CDR3 size: 16 residues. J gave up 4 bases and V 3 bases, and 9 bases lay outside the gene matches. Germline-derived CDR1 and CDR2 are LNHDA and SQIVND (reference sequence). The CDR3 protein is CASSIVGTVRGNTIYF. For the CDR3, the DNA is TGTGCCAGTAGTATTGTTGGGACAGTCAGAGGAAACACCATATATTTT.

The chain carries TRBV7-5 and TRBJ2-7; TRBD2, the D gene given by the table, was not confirmed from the DNA. TRBV7-5 is a listed pseudogene. This CDR3 has 21 amino acids. The CDR3 DNA sequence: TGTGCCAGAACTCCCCGGGCAGAAGGGGCCCGCCTTGCGGGAGTAAAGGACGAGCAGTACTTC. This codes for CARTPRAEGARLAGVKDEQYF.

This clone was counted at least ten times. The chain uses TRBV29-1 and TRBJ2-1; TRBD2 matches 7 bases. The germline gives CDR1 SQVTM, CDR2 ANQGSEA. Unmatched junction bases numbered 10, after V lost 8 bases and J lost 6 bases. This CDR3 is built from 13 residues. In DNA form, the CDR3 reads TGCAGCCTTACAAGCGGGGCCCCCAATGAGCAGTTCTTC. Protein product: CSLTSGAPNEQFF.

The chain employs TRBV4-2 and TRBJ2-7; unclear D gene. The CDR3 length is 16 residues. Germline V CDR1 and CDR2: LGHNA, YNFKEQ. The V end was cut by 4 bases, the J end by 0 bases, with 16 bases between. CDR3 protein: CASSPLPVTDSYEQYF. In DNA, the CDR3 is TGTGCCAGCAGCCCATTGCCGGTTACCGACTCCTACGAGCAGTACTTC.

The chain combines TRBV19 with TRBJ2-3; 11 nucleotides line up with TRBD2. This CDR3 has 15 residues. Germline loops: CDR1 LNHDA, CDR2 SQIVND (reference sequence). V was pared by 6 bases and J by 9 bases, with 11 bases of the junction left unmatched. CDR3 DNA: TGTGCCAGTAGAACACTAGCGGGAGCGGCGGGAACGCAGTATTTT. This codes for CASRTLAGAAGTQYF.

V gene TRBV6-5 combines with J gene TRBJ1-2; weak D call: TRBD1 (5 bases). The V gene's germline CDR1 is MNHEY and CDR2 SVGAGI. The CDR3 sequence is 13 residues long. V lost 4 bases to trimming and J lost 6 bases, with 12 bases between them. CDR3 in amino acids: CASSWGRVDGYTF. The CDR3 nucleotides are TGTGCCAGCAGTTGGGGCAGGGTAGATGGCTACACCTTC.

CDR3 sequence: CATSKGQGSTEAFF. DNA for the CDR3: TGTGCCACCAGTAAGGGGCAGGGATCTACTGAAGCTTTCTTT. This chain links TRBV24-1 with TRBJ1-1; a weak D match, TRBD1 (5 bases). The germline V gene has CDR1 KGHDR and CDR2 SFDVKD. The CDR3 consists of 14 residues. V was cut by 6 bases and J by 5 bases, with 15 bases left in between.

The V and J genes are TRBV7-2 and TRBJ2-7, with D possibly TRBD1 on 6 matching bases. Germline CDR1 and CDR2: SGHTA and FQGNSA. The V end was cut by 0 bases, the J end by 6 bases, with 9 bases between. The length of the CDR3 is 13 residues. The DNA for the CDR3 is TGTGCCAGCAGCTTAGCTACAGGGCCCGAGCAGTACTTC. Protein product: CASSLATGPEQYF. Variable domain in full (rest from reference TRBV7-2 and TRBJ2-7): GAGVSQSPSNKVTEKGKDVELRCDPISGHTALYWYRQSLGQGLEFLIYFQGNSAPDKSGLPSDRFSAERTGGSVSTLTIQRTQQEDSAVYLCASSLATGPEQYFGPGTRLTVT.

The chain recombines TRBV5-1 with TRBJ1-2, with 7 bases fitting TRBD1. V shed 7 bases and J 6 bases; nucleotides not matched to a gene: 12. Germline V gene sequence: CDR1 SGHRS, CDR2 YFSETQ. This CDR3 has 14 amino acids. DNA of the CDR3: TGCGCCAGCCGAGGGACAGAGGAGGTGGATGGCTACACCTTC. This translates into CASRGTEEVDGYTF.

The chain combines TRBV7-2 with TRBJ2-2; the match to TRBD2 covers 10 bases. Trimming took 5 bases from V and 4 from J; bases not matched to a gene: 10. Germline assignment: CDR1 SGHTA and CDR2 FQGNSA. CDR3 size: 17 residues. CDR3 DNA: TGTGCCAGCAGCGATTTTAGCGGGAGGCCAGTCACCGGGGAGCTGTTTTTT. This encodes CASSDFSGRPVTGELFF.

The V call is TRBV27, the J call TRBJ1-1, with 7 bases that match TRBD1. With 8 bases clipped from V and 0 bases from J, the junction kept 3 bases outside the gene matches. This CDR3 is 13 amino acids long. Looked up from germline, CDR1 is MNHEY and CDR2 is SMNVEV (reference sequence). The CDR3 DNA reads TGTGCCAGCTGGGGACAGATGAACACTGAAGCTTTCTTT. It translates to CASWGQMNTEAFF.

CDR3 DNA sequence: TGTGCCAGCACCATGGACAGGGCTGGGGCCAACGTCCTGACTTTC. Translated: CASTMDRAGANVLTF. The chain has TRBV7-3 and TRBJ2-6; TRBD1 agrees at 8 bases. The CDR3 spans 15 residues. Germline V lookup: CDR1 SGHTA, CDR2 FQGTGA. J lost 2 bases, V lost 7 bases, and 4 bases had no gene match.

The CDR3 DNA sequence: TGTGCCAGCAGCCGACAAAAGGCCTACGAGCAGTACTTC. Protein sequence: CASSRQKAYEQYF. The chain joins TRBV3-1 (or the pseudogene TRBV3-2) to TRBJ2-7, with unresolved D. This CDR3 contains 13 residues. V lost 4 bases and J lost 2, with 9 bases in between. Germline V CDR1 and CDR2: LGHDT, YNNKEL (reference sequence).

The chain has TRBV5-1 and TRBJ2-1; 7 nucleotides agree with TRBD2. The V and J ends lost 5 bases and 9 bases, in that order; junction bases with no gene match: 11. The CDR3 is 14 residues long. Germline V gene sequence: CDR1 SGHRS, CDR2 YFSETQ. This CDR3 is CASRVLGGSAEQFF. CDR3 bases: TGCGCCAGCAGGGTGTTGGGCGGGAGCGCTGAGCAGTTCTTC.

This clone was observed a few times. This chain links TRBV29-1 with TRBJ2-7; D remains unclear. Between the trimmed V and J ends, which lost 6 bases and 2 bases, there was a span of 11 bases. The CDR3 length is 12 residues. CDR1 is SQVTM, CDR2 ANQGSEA, per germline. The CDR3 DNA reads TGCAGCGTAGAACTATCCACCTACGAGCAGTACTTC. Protein sequence: CSVELSTYEQYF.

This chain uses TRBV4-3 with TRBJ2-7; the D gene is possibly TRBD2 (6 bases). V lost 1 base and J 4 bases, leaving 14 bases between the germline ends. Germline CDR1 is LGHNA and CDR2 is YSLEER. The CDR3 loop spans 15 amino acids. The CDR3 sequence: CASSQAAGGVYEQYF. The CDR3 DNA reads TGCGCCAGCAGCCAAGCCGCCGGAGGGGTGTACGAGCAGTACTTC.

V is TRBV19 and J is TRBJ1-5; D is possibly TRBD1 (5 bases). This CDR3 has 15 amino acids. CDR1 and CDR2 (germline): LNHDA, SQIVND (reference sequence). V lost 3 bases, J lost 5 bases, and 14 bases lay in between. The CDR3 loop is CASSILGGTHQPQHF. CDR3 nucleotides: TGTGCCAGTAGTATCCTTGGGGGGACTCATCAGCCCCAGCATTTT. Filled out from reference TRBV19 and TRBJ1-5, the complete variable domain reads DGGITQSPKYLFRKEGQNVTLSCEQNLNHDAMYWYRQDPGQGLRLIYYSQIVNDFQKGDIAEGYSVSREKKESFPLTVTSAQKNPTAFYLCASSILGGTHQPQHFGDGTRLSIL.

This rearrangement joins TRBV5-1 to TRBJ2-7; D call uncertain. The CDR3 runs 11 residues. The V and J ends lost 2 bases and 4 bases respectively, with 4 bases between them. In germline, CDR1 is SGHRS, CDR2 YFSETQ. The CDR3 region is CASSFQYEQYF. CDR3 DNA: TGCGCCAGCAGCTTTCAATACGAGCAGTACTTC.

This CDR3 reads CAWMALENSPLHF. The DNA for the CDR3 is TGTGCCTGGATGGCCCTAGAGAATTCACCCCTCCACTTT. The rearrangement joins TRBV30 to TRBJ1-6; D is unresolved. Trimming took 4 bases from V and 7 from J, leaving 11 bases between them. The V gene's germline CDR1 is GTSNPN and CDR2 SVGIG (reference sequence). CDR3 length: 13 amino acids.

This clone was seen only once. The CDR3 DNA follows: TGTGCCATCAGGATTTCGGGACTAGCGGGAAGAGATACGCAGTATTTT. Its translation: CAIRISGLAGRDTQYF. The chain couples TRBV10-3 to TRBJ2-3, with 13 positions matching TRBD2. Germline V CDR1 and CDR2: ENHRY, SYGVKD. The length of the CDR3 is 16 residues. J was trimmed by 5 bases and V by 6 bases; bases with no gene match: 8.

This rearrangement joins TRBV9 to TRBJ1-4; 7 nucleotides match TRBD1. The length of the CDR3 is 13 residues. V shed 6 bases and J 8 bases; nucleotides not matched to a gene: 7. Germline assignment: CDR1 SGDLS and CDR2 YYNGEE. This CDR3 reads CASNRDSREKLFF. The CDR3 DNA reads TGTGCCAGCAACAGGGACAGCCGGGAAAAACTGTTTTTT.

This clone was counted a few times. The chain has TRBV5-5 and TRBJ2-3; TRBD2 matches at 8 bases. The CDR3 contains 15 residues. Unmatched junction bases numbered 11, after V lost 5 bases and J lost 6 bases. Germline V gene data show CDR1 as SGHKS and CDR2 as YYEKEE (reference sequence). The CDR3 DNA sequence: TGTGCCAGCAGGACTACAGCGGGAGATGCGGATACGCAGTATTTT. Protein: CASRTTAGDADTQYF.

The genes are TRBV9 and TRBJ2-3; D is uncertain. The CDR3 sequence is 13 residues long. The V gene's germline CDR1 is SGDLS and CDR2 YYNGEE. Trimming removed 4 bases from V and 6 bases from J, with 12 bases in between. The CDR3 nucleotides read TGTGCCAGCAGCTCCTCTACGGAGGATACGCAGTATTTT. Translation gives CASSSSTEDTQYF.

The V gene is TRBV14, the J gene TRBJ2-1; D not resolved. Germline V gene sequence: CDR1 SGHDN, CDR2 FVKESK. V lost 2 bases, J lost 9 bases, and 5 bases lay in between. There are 11 residues in the CDR3. The CDR3 spells CASSQLGEQFF. The CDR3 coding sequence is TGTGCCAGCAGCCAACTCGGTGAGCAGTTCTTC.

The genes are TRBV6-2 or TRBV6-3 and TRBJ2-3, with a weak D call TRBD1 (5 bases). The germline CDR1 and CDR2 sequences are MNHEY and SVGEGT. Trimming cost V 5 bases and J 4 bases, with 19 bases left between them. The length of the CDR3 is 16 residues. The CDR3 nucleotides are TGTGCCAGCAGTGCAGGGCAGGGTGGTAGCCCAGATACGCAGTATTTT. It translates to CASSAGQGGSPDTQYF.

The chain has TRBV5-6 and TRBJ2-1; perhaps TRBD2 as D (7 bases). V shed 4 bases and J shed 7 bases, with 27 bases lying between them. The germline V gene encodes CDR1 SGHDT and CDR2 YYEEEE. The CDR3 totals 18 residues. The CDR3 loop reads CASSPRGTGPGRVNEQFF. CDR3 DNA sequence: TGTGCCAGCAGCCCGAGGGGGACTGGGCCGGGGAGGGTTAATGAGCAGTTCTTC.